These T cell receptor beta chains were read from a single sample in a study of vaccination and CD4 T cells after COVID-19. MiXCR, run by TCRdb on the PCR reads, gives a single entry per CDR3 protein. The table records over 15,000 distinct CDR3 sequences, roughly three fifths of them present only once. The sample consisted of CD4+ T cells from blood, taken after SARS-CoV-2 vaccination. The receptor set was obtained from a human donor who had recovered from COVID-19. CDR3s include the opening cysteine and the closing phenylalanine or tryptophan. D genes are given only for firm matches. For some rows the clone size is stated as once, few or many, or as a class when expanded; others skip it.

CDR3aa	CDR3nt	v_gene	j_gene	d_gene	abundance
CATSRALELTGGYTF	TGTGCCACCAGCAGAGCTCTTGAGCTAACGGGGGGCTACACCTTC	TRBV15	TRBJ1-2	.	.
CASSHPTGVGTEAFF	TGTGCCAGCAGTCACCCAACAGGGGTTGGCACTGAAGCTTTCTTT	TRBV6-1	TRBJ1-1	TRBD1	.
CASSAGWDGELFF	TGTGCCAGCAGTGCAGGGTGGGACGGGGAGCTGTTTTTT	TRBV6-4	TRBJ2-2	.	.
CASRQGTADQPQHF	TGTGCCAGCAGACAAGGGACAGCCGATCAGCCCCAGCATTTT	TRBV2	TRBJ1-5	TRBD1	.
CASRQGLMKTQYF	TGTGCCAGCCGACAGGGTTTGATGAAGACCCAGTACTTC	TRBV12-3/TRBV12-4	TRBJ2-5	TRBD1	.
CSARRAEYQETQYF	TGCAGTGCTAGAAGGGCTGAGTACCAAGAGACCCAGTACTTC	TRBV20-1	TRBJ2-5	.	few
CASSPTSLTGELFF	TGTGCCAGCAGCCCAACTAGCCTCACCGGGGAGCTGTTTTTT	TRBV7-3	TRBJ2-2	.	.
CATSGQTGRHNEKLFF	TGTGCCACCAGCGGCCAGACAGGGCGACATAATGAAAAACTGTTTTTT	TRBV15	TRBJ1-4	TRBD1	few
CASSSRTGYNWGRGTQYF	TGTGCCAGCAGCTCGAGAACCGGATATAATTGGGGGCGGGGGACCCAGTACTTC	TRBV7-8	TRBJ2-5	.	once
CASREGGLNYEQYF	TGTGCCAGCAGAGAGGGGGGTTTGAACTACGAGCAGTACTTC	TRBV7-3	TRBJ2-7	.	.
CASSPDNTEAFF	TGTGCCAGCAGTCCCGATAACACTGAAGCTTTCTTT	TRBV2	TRBJ1-1	.	.
CASSSQGTGNTGELFF	TGTGCCAGCAGTTCCCAAGGGACAGGTAACACCGGGGAGCTGTTTTTT	TRBV2	TRBJ2-2	TRBD1	.
CAISEGAAGVTKTQYF	TGTGCCATCAGTGAAGGGGCGGCGGGAGTAACGAAGACCCAGTACTTC	TRBV10-3	TRBJ2-5	TRBD2	.
CASSFGGRSAYEQYF	TGTGCCAGCAGCTTCGGCGGGAGGTCTGCCTACGAGCAGTACTTC	TRBV7-6	TRBJ2-7	TRBD2	.
CASSPLAGEGETQYF	TGTGCCAGCTCACCACTAGCGGGAGAGGGGGAGACCCAGTACTTC	TRBV18	TRBJ2-5	TRBD2	.
CASSITRQADLYNSPLHF	TGTGCCAGTAGTATAACCCGACAAGCCGACCTATATAATTCACCCCTCCACTTT	TRBV19	TRBJ1-6	.	.
CASSHPDRENYGYTF	TGTGCCAGCAGCCACCCGGACAGGGAGAACTATGGCTACACCTTC	TRBV4-2	TRBJ1-2	TRBD1	.
CASSLVADTQYF	TGTGCCAGCAGCTTAGTTGCGGATACGCAGTATTTT	TRBV7-6	TRBJ2-3	.	.
CASSEVIQFSNQPQHF	TGTGCCAGCAGTGAAGTAATCCAGTTTAGCAATCAGCCCCAGCATTTT	TRBV6-1	TRBJ1-5	.	.
CSASPGQGIYGYTF	TGCAGTGCTAGCCCGGGACAGGGAATATATGGCTACACCTTC	TRBV20-1	TRBJ1-2	TRBD1	.
CASSSESSYNSPLHF	TGTGCCAGCAGTTCGGAAAGCTCCTATAATTCACCCCTCCACTTT	TRBV6-5	TRBJ1-6	.	.
CASTKAGAHYGYTF	TGTGCCAGCACGAAGGCGGGGGCTCACTATGGCTACACCTTC	TRBV6-1	TRBJ1-2	.	.
CASSSSHGTPSTDTQYF	TGTGCCAGCAGCTCTTCCCACGGGACTCCTAGCACAGATACGCAGTATTTT	TRBV7-3	TRBJ2-3	.	.
CASSDRTANEKLFF	TGTGCCAGCAGTGACAGGACAGCTAATGAAAAACTGTTTTTT	TRBV2	TRBJ1-4	.	.
CATSPADTDTQYF	TGTGCCACCAGTCCAGCGGATACAGATACGCAGTATTTT	TRBV15	TRBJ2-3	.	few
CAISESTGGEQYF	TGTGCCATCAGTGAGTCGACAGGGGGCGAGCAGTACTTC	TRBV10-3	TRBJ2-7	TRBD1	.
CAWSVQENQPQHF	TGTGCCTGGAGTGTTCAGGAAAATCAGCCCCAGCATTTT	TRBV30	TRBJ1-5	.	.
CASSLWAGVYEQYF	TGTGCCAGCAGTTTATGGGCGGGCGTGTACGAGCAGTACTTC	TRBV28	TRBJ2-7	.	.
CASSLVFGNTGELFF	TGCGCCAGCAGCTTGGTTTTCGGCAACACCGGGGAGCTGTTTTTT	TRBV5-1	TRBJ2-2	.	.
CASSDQTGGLIQPQHF	TGTGCCAGCAGCGACCAGACAGGGGGCCTTATTCAGCCCCAGCATTTT	TRBV5-5	TRBJ1-5	TRBD1	.
CASMGQQNQPQHF	TGTGCCAGCATGGGACAGCAAAATCAGCCCCAGCATTTT	TRBV2	TRBJ1-5	TRBD1	few
CASSLEGRPYTGELFF	TGTGCCAGCAGTCTAGAGGGGCGGCCATACACCGGGGAGCTGTTTTTT	TRBV7-2	TRBJ2-2	.	.
CASSYRGRQPQHF	TGTGCCAGCAGTTACAGGGGTCGACAGCCCCAGCATTTT	TRBV27	TRBJ1-5	TRBD1	.
CASRRRVNTEAFF	TGTGCCAGCAGGCGCCGGGTGAACACTGAAGCTTTCTTT	TRBV7-9	TRBJ1-1	.	once
CASSRGLGETQYF	TGTGCCAGCAGCCGGGGACTAGGGGAGACCCAGTACTTC	TRBV7-9	TRBJ2-5	TRBD2	few
CASSYFPDSNQPQHF	TGTGCCAGCAGTTACTTCCCGGATAGCAATCAGCCCCAGCATTTT	TRBV6-5	TRBJ1-5	.	.
CAISDLRLGTDTQYF	TGTGCCATCAGTGATCTCCGGCTGGGAACAGATACGCAGTATTTT	TRBV10-3	TRBJ2-3	.	.
CASSQVISASTQYF	TGCGCCAGCAGCCAAGTGATCTCCGCGTCTACGCAGTATTTT	TRBV4-1	TRBJ2-3	.	.
CASSAPGRAFDEQYF	TGTGCCAGCAGTGCCCCCGGGAGGGCCTTCGACGAGCAGTACTTC	TRBV25-1	TRBJ2-7	TRBD2	.
CASSRDRGRLDSPLHF	TGTGCCAGCAGTCGAGACAGGGGGAGGTTGGATTCACCCCTCCACTTT	TRBV27	TRBJ1-6	TRBD1	.
CATSPGLFNTDTQYF	TGTGCCACCAGTCCGGGACTCTTTAACACAGATACGCAGTATTTT	TRBV24-1	TRBJ2-3	.	few
CASNLGDNEQFF	TGTGCCAGCAACCTAGGAGACAATGAGCAGTTCTTC	TRBV6-1	TRBJ2-1	.	few
CASSLRGATEAFF	TGTGCCAGCAGCTTGCGGGGGGCCACTGAAGCTTTCTTT	TRBV7-3	TRBJ1-1	.	.
CASSQEQTALLPYGYTF	TGCGCCAGCAGCCAAGAACAAACAGCACTTCTACCCTATGGCTACACCTTC	TRBV4-1	TRBJ1-2	.	.
CSASPPGASTDTQYF	TGCAGTGCTAGCCCCCCGGGGGCTAGCACAGATACGCAGTATTTT	TRBV20-1	TRBJ2-3	.	.
CASSELAGGPDTQYF	TGTGCCAGCAGTGAACTAGCGGGAGGGCCAGATACGCAGTATTTT	TRBV6-1	TRBJ2-3	TRBD2	few
CASRPGTSGSSTDTQYF	TGTGCCAGCAGGCCCGGGACTAGCGGGAGTAGCACAGATACGCAGTATTTT	TRBV6-2/TRBV6-3	TRBJ2-3	TRBD2	.
CAISEGGLVNYGYTF	TGTGCCATCAGTGAGGGAGGACTGGTTAACTATGGCTACACCTTC	TRBV10-3	TRBJ1-2	.	few
CSARPSQADISYNEQFF	TGCAGTGCTAGACCTTCCCAGGCCGACATATCCTACAATGAGCAGTTCTTC	TRBV20-1	TRBJ2-1	.	.
CASSPQPNHGYTF	TGTGCCAGCAGCCCTCAGCCTAACCATGGCTACACCTTC	TRBV7-3	TRBJ1-2	.	.
CASSFLSSGSLSNQYF	TGTGCCAGCAGCTTCCTCTCTAGCGGGAGTTTGTCAAATCAGTACTTC	TRBV7-8	TRBJ2-4	TRBD2	.
CSVKAGVRSNEQFF	TGCAGCGTTAAAGCGGGAGTTCGTAGCAATGAGCAGTTCTTC	TRBV29-1	TRBJ2-1	TRBD2	.
CASSFFSGSTNYGYTF	TGTGCCAGCAGTTTTTTTTCCGGGAGTACTAACTATGGCTACACCTTC	TRBV27	TRBJ1-2	.	.